The 14 T cell receptor beta chains given below trace back to one sample, sequenced in a study of T cell repertoires in cytomegalovirus infection. TCRdb re-derived calls from the reads in MiXCR, one entry per CDR3 protein. The repertoire has some 270,000 distinct CDR3 sequences, about a sixth of them found once; the top ten carry less than 60%. The sequencing sample was made of CD8+ T cells from PBMCs. The receptors stem from a human donor in good health (CMV status not recorded). Some clones in this sample may be carry-over from other donors' samples.

The sample holds a few counts of this clonotype. This sequence joins TRBV2 and TRBJ2-1, with 9 bases that match TRBD1. The CDR3 has 15 residues. J lost 5 bases, V lost 8 bases, and 10 bases had no gene match. CDR1 is SNHLY and CDR2 is FYNNEI in the germline V gene. Written as DNA, the CDR3 is TGTGCCAGCGCCGCACGGGGACAGGGAAACAATGAGCAGTTCTTC. It translates to CASAARGQGNNEQFF.

The chain has TRBV7-6 and TRBJ2-1; 10 bases are a match to TRBD1. V gave up 4 bases and J gave up 4 bases; unmatched junction bases: 4. CDR1 SGHVS and CDR2 FNYEAQ come from the germline V gene. The CDR3 spans 15 residues. The CDR3 DNA is TGTGCCAGCAGCTCCTCGGGACAGGGGTACAATGAGCAGTTCTTC. Translated: CASSSSGQGYNEQFF.

This clonotype was seen at least ten times. This rearrangement joins TRBV28 to TRBJ2-7; weak D call: TRBD1 (5 bases). Germline CDR1 and CDR2: MDHEN and SYDVKM. Trimming removed 5 bases from V and 2 bases from J, with 31 bases in between. There are 20 residues in the CDR3. The CDR3 sequence: CASSGVLRTGPAALPYEQYF. The CDR3 DNA reads TGTGCCAGCAGTGGGGTGCTCCGTACAGGCCCCGCAGCGCTTCCCTACGAGCAGTACTTC.

The chain has TRBV7-9 and TRBJ2-5; D gene ambiguous. Trimming took 1 base from V and 3 from J, leaving 6 bases between them. CDR1 and CDR2 (germline): SEHNR, FQNEAQ (reference sequence). The CDR3 spans 13 residues. The CDR3 bases are TGTGCCAGCAGCTTAGGGGCGGAAGAGACCCAGTACTTC. Encoded protein: CASSLGAEETQYF. Filled out from reference TRBV7-9 and TRBJ2-5, the complete variable domain reads DTGVSQNPRHKITKRGQNVTFRCDPISEHNRLYWYRQTLGQGPEFLTYFQNEAQLEKSRLLSDRFSAERPKGSFSTLEIQRTEQGDSAMYLCASSLGAEETQYFGPGTRLLVL.

The chain couples TRBV11-2 to TRBJ2-2; 9 bases match TRBD2. CDR1 is SGHAT, CDR2 FQNNGV, per germline. V shed 0 bases and J 4 bases; nucleotides not matched to a gene: 9. The CDR3 has 18 amino acids. CDR3 protein: CASSLDPYLAGSTGELFF. CDR3 bases: TGTGCCAGCAGCTTAGATCCGTATCTAGCGGGGTCCACCGGGGAGCTGTTTTTT.

The chain uses TRBV5-6 and TRBJ2-2; 8 bases are shared with TRBD1. Unmatched junction bases numbered 10, after V lost 4 bases and J lost 5 bases. The CDR3 covers 16 residues. Germline-derived CDR1 and CDR2 are SGHDT and YYEEEE. The CDR3, as DNA: TGTGCCAGCAGCCTTAATGGACAGGGCCGGACCGGGGAGCTGTTTTTT. It codes for CASSLNGQGRTGELFF.

As regards this clonotype: One junction end disagrees with the germline gene, perhaps due to a read error. V and J are TRBV5-5 and TRBJ2-7; 9 bases agree with TRBD2. The CDR3 runs 15 residues. The germline V gene has CDR1 SGHKS and CDR2 YYEKEE (reference sequence). In nucleotides, the CDR3 is TGTGCCAGCAGATTGGGACTAGCTGATACCTACGAGCAGTACTTC. This codes for CASRLGLADTYEQYF.

As concerns this clonotype: A clone one base away is much larger, so this may be a read error. V gene TRBV4-3 combines with J gene TRBJ2-5, with D uncertain. CDR1 is LGHNA and CDR2 is YSLEER in the germline V gene. The CDR3 covers 15 residues. The CDR3 protein is CATSQDLGPAETQYF. The CDR3 DNA is TGCGCCACCAGCCAAGATTTAGGTCCCGCGGAGACCCAGTACTTC.

This clonotype was seen only a few times. The V and J genes are TRBV11-2 and TRBJ1-2; D uncertain. V was clipped by 0 bases and J by 2 bases, with 7 bases between them. Looked up from germline, CDR1 is SGHAT and CDR2 is FQNNGV. There are 14 residues in the CDR3. CDR3 sequence: CASSLEHSNYGYTF. In nucleotides, the CDR3 is TGTGCCAGCAGCTTAGAGCACAGCAACTATGGCTACACCTTC.

The chain carries TRBV28 and TRBJ1-4; the D is unclear. The germline V gene has CDR1 MDHEN and CDR2 SYDVKM. The CDR3 spans 18 residues. The V end was cut by 2 bases, the J end by 0 bases, with 16 bases between. The CDR3 here is CASSLQPRKQPTNEKLFF. In DNA, the CDR3 is TGTGCCAGCAGTTTACAGCCCCGAAAACAGCCAACTAATGAAAAACTGTTTTTT. Together with reference TRBV28 and TRBJ1-4, the CDR3 gives the full variable domain: DVKVTQSSRYLVKRTGEKVFLECVQDMDHENMFWYRQDPGLGLRLIYFSYDVKMKEKGDIPEGYSVSREKKERFSLILESASTNQTSMYLCASSLQPRKQPTNEKLFFGSGTQLSVL.

This clonotype was seen ten or more times. The J gene is TRBJ1-4, the V gene TRBV4-1, with a weak D call TRBD1 (5 bases). In germline, CDR1 is MGHRA, CDR2 YSYEKL. Deletions cut 6 bases from V and 8 bases from J, with 19 bases between. The CDR3 covers 15 residues. The CDR3 coding sequence is TGCGCCAGCAGAGGGGAAGGGGCCTTTGAGGAAAAACTGTTTTTT. The encoded protein is CASRGEGAFEEKLFF.

The V gene is TRBV6-2 or TRBV6-3, the J gene TRBJ1-2; no reliable D call. Trimming removed 3 bases at V and 1 base at J, with 3 bases between. The germline CDR1 and CDR2 sequences are MNHEY and SVGEGT. The CDR3 loop spans 12 amino acids. CDR3 nucleotide sequence: TGTGCCAGCAGTTATGGTAACTATGGCTACACCTTC. Amino acids: CASSYGNYGYTF.

A few counts support this clonotype. CDR3 loop: CASSQYPASSGNTIYF. CDR3 DNA: TGTGCCAGCAGCCAATATCCAGCGAGCTCTGGAAACACCATATATTTT. The V call is TRBV16, the J call TRBJ1-3; no clear D. The CDR3 has 16 amino acids. V was shortened by 1 base and J by 0 bases, with 10 bases between the two germline ends. CDR1 and CDR2 from the germline V gene are KGHSY and FQNENV.

This clonotype showed up many times. The chain is built from TRBV7-8 and TRBJ2-2; 7 bases are shared with TRBD2. Germline CDR1 SGHVS, CDR2 FQNEAQ. This CDR3 is built from 16 residues. V lost 5 bases and J lost 1; bases outside the gene matches: 7. In nucleotides, the CDR3 is TGTGCCAGCAGCCCAGTCGGGAGGCTGAACACCGGGGAGCTGTTTTTT. Translating it yields CASSPVGRLNTGELFF.